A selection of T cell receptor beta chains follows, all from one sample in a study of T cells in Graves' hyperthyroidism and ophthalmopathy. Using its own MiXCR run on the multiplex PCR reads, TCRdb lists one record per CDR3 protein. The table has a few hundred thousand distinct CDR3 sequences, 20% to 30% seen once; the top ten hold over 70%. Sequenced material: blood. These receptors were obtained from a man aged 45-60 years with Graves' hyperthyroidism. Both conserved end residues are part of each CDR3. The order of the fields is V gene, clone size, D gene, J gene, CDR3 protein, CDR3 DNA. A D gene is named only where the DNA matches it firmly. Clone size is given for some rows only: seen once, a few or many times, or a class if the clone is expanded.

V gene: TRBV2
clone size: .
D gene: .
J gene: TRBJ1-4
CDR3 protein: CASRGQTNEKLFF
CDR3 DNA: TGTGCCAGCAGGGGACAAACTAATGAAAAACTGTTTTTT

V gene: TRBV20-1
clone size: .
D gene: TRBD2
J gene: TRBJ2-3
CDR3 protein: CSAKTTLPGLAGASTDTQYF
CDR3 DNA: TGCAGTGCTAAGACCACGTTACCGGGACTAGCGGGAGCTAGCACAGATACGCAGTATTTT

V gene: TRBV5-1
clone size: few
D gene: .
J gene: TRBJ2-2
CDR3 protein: CASSLIGPPGELFF
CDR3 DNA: TGCGCCAGCAGCTTGATAGGCCCCCCCGGGGAGCTGTTTTTT

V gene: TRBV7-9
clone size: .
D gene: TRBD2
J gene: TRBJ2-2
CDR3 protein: CASSQTGGPRTGELFF
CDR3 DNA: TGTGCCAGCAGCCAAACGGGAGGGCCTCGAACCGGGGAGCTGTTTTTT

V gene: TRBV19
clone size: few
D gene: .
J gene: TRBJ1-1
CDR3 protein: CASSIFSGNTEAFF
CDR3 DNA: TGTGCCAGTAGTATATTCTCAGGGAACACTGAAGCTTTCTTT

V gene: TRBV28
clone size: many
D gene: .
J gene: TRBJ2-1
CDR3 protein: CASRPGGSSYNEQFF
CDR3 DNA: TGTGCCAGCAGACCCGGAGGTAGCTCCTACAATGAGCAGTTCTTC

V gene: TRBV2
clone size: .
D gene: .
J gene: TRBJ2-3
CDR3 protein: CASSDWLQTTDTQYF
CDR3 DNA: TGTGCCAGCAGTGATTGGCTGCAGACCACAGATACGCAGTATTTT

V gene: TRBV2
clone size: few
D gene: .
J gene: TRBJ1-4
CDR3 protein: CATVPGRGDEKLFF
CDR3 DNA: TGTGCCACCGTCCCGGGGAGGGGCGATGAAAAACTGTTTTTT

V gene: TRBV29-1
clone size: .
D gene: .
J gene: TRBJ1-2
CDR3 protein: CSVDRGGYTF
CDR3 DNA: TGCAGCGTTGACAGAGGTGGCTACACCTTC

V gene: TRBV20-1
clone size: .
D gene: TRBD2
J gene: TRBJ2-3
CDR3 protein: CSASLLAGGTDTQYF
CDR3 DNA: TGCAGTGCTAGCCTACTAGCGGGAGGGACAGATACGCAGTATTTT

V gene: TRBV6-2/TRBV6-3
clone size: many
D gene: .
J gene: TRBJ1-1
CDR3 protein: CASSYSIVSALGPTEAFF
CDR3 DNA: TGTGCCAGCAGTTACTCGATCGTATCGGCCCTTGGTCCCACTGAAGCTTTCTTT

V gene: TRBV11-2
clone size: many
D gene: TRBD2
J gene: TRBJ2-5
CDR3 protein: CASSSGVGGETQYF
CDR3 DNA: TGTGCCAGCAGCTCAGGCGTCGGGGGGGAGACCCAGTACTTC

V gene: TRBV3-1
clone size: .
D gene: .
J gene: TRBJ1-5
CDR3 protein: CASSQEGEGQPQHF
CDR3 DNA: TGTGCCAGCAGCCAAGAAGGGGAAGGGCAGCCCCAGCATTTT

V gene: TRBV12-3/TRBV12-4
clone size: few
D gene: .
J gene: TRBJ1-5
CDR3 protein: CASSFQGAQPQHF
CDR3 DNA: TGTGCCAGCAGTTTCCAGGGAGCCCAGCCCCAGCATTTT

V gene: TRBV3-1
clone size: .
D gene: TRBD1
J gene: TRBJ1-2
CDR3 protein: CASSHPTGNGYTF
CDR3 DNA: TGTGCCAGCAGCCACCCGACAGGGAACGGCTACACCTTC

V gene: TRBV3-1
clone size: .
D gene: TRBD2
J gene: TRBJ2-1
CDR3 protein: CASSRPPGLADNEQFF
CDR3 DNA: TGTGCCAGCAGCCGCCCCCCCGGGCTAGCGGACAATGAGCAGTTCTTC

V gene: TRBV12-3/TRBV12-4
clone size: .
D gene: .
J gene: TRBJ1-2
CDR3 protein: CASSLFQGGNGYTF
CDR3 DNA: TGTGCCAGCAGTTTATTTCAGGGTGGCAATGGCTACACCTTC

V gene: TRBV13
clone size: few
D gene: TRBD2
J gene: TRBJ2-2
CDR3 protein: CASSFGTSGSTGELFF
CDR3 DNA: TGTGCCAGCAGCTTCGGGACTAGCGGGAGTACCGGGGAGCTGTTTTTT

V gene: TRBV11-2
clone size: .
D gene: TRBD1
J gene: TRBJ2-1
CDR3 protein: CASSGPGTGGPNNEQFF
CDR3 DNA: TGTGCCAGCAGCGGGCCGGGGACAGGGGGCCCGAACAATGAGCAGTTCTTC